The source of this TCR beta chain is a study of early stage breast cancer tumors (TCRdb year 2017). Broadly, across the study: Of the 15 to 20 invasive breast tumors, twelve were found to be estrogen receptor-positive, progesterone receptor-positive and HER2-negative. Of the approximately 12 ER+/PR+/HER2- tumors, eight were classified as invasive ductal carcinomas and four as invasive lobular carcinomas. On average, each sample had about 10-fold read coverage. The samples as a whole yielded approximately 2,800,000 detected templates, corresponding to roughly 1.1 million unique clonotypes.

Each sample was amplified in two independent genomic DNA replicates, using around 0.55 ug for blood and 1.5 ug for tumor or normal breast. Following the manufacturer's instructions, the ImmunoSeq Intro kit was used to carry out TCRB sequencing on genomic DNA. The multiplex PCR ran for roughly 29 cycles using proprietary primers and spike-in control sequences for absolute quantification. Single-end 150-bp reads were used to sequence an 87-bp fragment covering the CDR3 and the flanking V and J genes. Seven samples, with two replicates for each sample, were multiplexed per lane of an Illumina MiSeq using version 3.0 chemistry. On the authors' methods: Raw data were processed by the vendor's proprietary pipeline, with both replicates merged into one result per sample. Productive rearrangements sharing the V-gene family, CDR3 amino acid sequence and J-gene segment were defined as clonotypes. To compute clonality, the normalized Shannon entropy (Pielou evenness) of TCRB abundances was subtracted from 1. To estimate T cell density, the total number of templates was divided by the input cell count, which was inferred from how much DNA went in. Total repertoire diversity and clonality were estimated with Recon using default parameters. Tumor-enriched clonotypes were defined as having over 0.1% abundance in tumor and at least 32-fold higher abundance than in normal breast. TCRdb carries this immuneACCESS record with in-frame sequences only. Its versions omit some clonotypes, under half of them owing to an unresolved V gene in the studies checked, with the rest unexplained. The V and J calls and clone size are taken from that table; D and trimming were inferred from the DNA. Present in this sample are 12,000 to 15,000 clones, about 81% of which were seen just once. The ten largest make up 4.9% of the sample.

The germline V gene yields SGHTA for CDR1 and FQGNSA for CDR2. Between the V and J ends, shortened by 1 base and 0 bases respectively, the junction contains 13 bases. The CDR3, from cysteine to phenylalanine, totals 17 residues. The kept DNA is CDR3 alone, 51 bases in frame from the first base. About this clone: It lacks a known antigen. The input lacks base qualities; no much larger clone sits a single base away.

Adjacent normal breast tissue was collected roughly 1.8-4.5 cm away from the tumor, rinsed in PBS and stored in prechilled RNAlater. Normal breast tissue often required roughly 90-310 mg of tissue for sufficient DNA because of high lipid content and low cell density. The study profiled bulk TCR beta-chain repertoires in matched peripheral blood, tumor and adjacent normal breast tissue taken from roughly 17 patients with early-stage breast cancer. The Qiagen AllPrep DNA/RNA Mini kit was used to extract genomic DNA. What the study reported, not specific to this receptor: Repertoires from blood and normal breast were more alike than repertoires from blood and tumor, and in about 90% of the 16 patients, comparing each tissue with blood separated tumor from normal. Chain pairing and functional markers such as CD4, CD8 and FOXP3 were not captured by bulk genomic DNA sequencing of unsorted cells. About 2.7-fold higher T cell density and higher clonality were observed in tumors than in adjacent normal breast tissue. Because the cohort was small, analysis by tumor subtype was not possible. Enriched TCRB sequences shared across patients were found to be mostly commonly generated sequences that were unlikely to play an important role in the tumor microenvironment.

The V and J segments used are TRBV7-2 and TRBJ1-5, with a tentative D gene TRBD1 over 6 matching bases. The sequence derives from a person under 45 with breast cancer. Sequencing was performed on normal breast tissue next to the tumor. Read as DNA, the sequence is TGTGCCAGCAGCTTAGTGGGGACAAAGCTTAGCAATCAGCCCCAGCATTTT. Its protein reads: CASSLVGTKLSNQPQHF.